This record concerns one T cell receptor beta chain sequence. Antigen specificity is unknown. The data are from a study of monozygotic twins with cystic fibrosis. Study results and limitations: Shared CDR3 numbers were not associated with age, concordance or severity. The repertoire was suggested to be naive-dominated, clonality median about 0.0094. Monozygotic CF twins shared more identical nucleotide clonotypes than unrelated patients.

Libraries were prepared by immunoSEQ multiplex PCR; TCRdb keeps only in-frame clonotypes and omits some of them. The sample gives tens of thousands of clones, 96% of which show up once; around 0.18% is in the top ten. The CDR3 covers 14 residues. V shed 4 bases, J shed 4 bases, and the junction held 7 bases outside the gene matches. Germline V gives CDR1 SGHRS, CDR2 YFSETQ. The sequenced sample was blood. The rearrangement links TRBV5-1 to TRBJ2-7, with TRBD1 identical over 8 bases. The receptor was isolated from a girl between 2 and 10 years old with cystic fibrosis. The CDR3 bases are TGCGCCAGCAGCACCGGGACAGGCGGGTACGAGCAGTACTTC. It translates to CASSTGTGGYEQYF.